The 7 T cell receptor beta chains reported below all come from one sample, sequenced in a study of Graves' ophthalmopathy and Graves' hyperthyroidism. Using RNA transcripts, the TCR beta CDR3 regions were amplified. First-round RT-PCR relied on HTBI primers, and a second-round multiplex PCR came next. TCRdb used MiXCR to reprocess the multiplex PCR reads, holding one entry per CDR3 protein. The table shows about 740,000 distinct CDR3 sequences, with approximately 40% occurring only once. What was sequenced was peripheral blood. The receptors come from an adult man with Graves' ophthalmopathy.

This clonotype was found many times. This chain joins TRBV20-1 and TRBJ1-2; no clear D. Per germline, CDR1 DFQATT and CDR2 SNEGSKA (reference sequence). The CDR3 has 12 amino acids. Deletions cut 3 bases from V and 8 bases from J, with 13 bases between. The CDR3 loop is CSARIVGVGYTF. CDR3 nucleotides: TGCAGTGCTAGGATTGTTGGGGTGGGCTACACCTTC.

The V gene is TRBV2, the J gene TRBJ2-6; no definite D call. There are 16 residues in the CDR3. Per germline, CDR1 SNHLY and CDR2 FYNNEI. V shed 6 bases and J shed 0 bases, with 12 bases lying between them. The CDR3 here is CASSQYSASGANVLTF. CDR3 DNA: TGTGCCAGCAGCCAGTATTCGGCCTCTGGGGCCAACGTCCTGACTTTC.

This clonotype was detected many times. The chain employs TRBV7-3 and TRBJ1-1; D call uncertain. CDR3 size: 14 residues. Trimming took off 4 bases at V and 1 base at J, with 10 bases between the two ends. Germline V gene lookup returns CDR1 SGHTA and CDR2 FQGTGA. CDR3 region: CASSSGPTNTEAFF. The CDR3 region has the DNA TGTGCCAGCAGCTCTGGACCGACGAACACTGAAGCTTTCTTT.

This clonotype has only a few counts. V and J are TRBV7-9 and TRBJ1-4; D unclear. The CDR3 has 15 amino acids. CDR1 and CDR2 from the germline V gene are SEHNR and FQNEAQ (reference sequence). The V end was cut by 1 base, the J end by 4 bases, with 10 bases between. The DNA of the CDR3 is TGTGCCAGCAGCTTAGGTTCGGGGATTAATGAAAAACTGTTTTTT. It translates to CASSLGSGINEKLFF.

CDR3 nucleotide sequence: TGTGCCAGCAGCTTGGTCAGAATGACCCCGCAGAGGAACACTGAAGCTTTCTTT. Protein product: CASSLVRMTPQRNTEAFF. This chain uses TRBV25-1 with TRBJ1-1; D not certain. This CDR3 is 18 amino acids long. Trimming pared 6 bases from V and 1 base from J, leaving 24 bases between. CDR1 is MGHDK, CDR2 SYGVNS, per germline.

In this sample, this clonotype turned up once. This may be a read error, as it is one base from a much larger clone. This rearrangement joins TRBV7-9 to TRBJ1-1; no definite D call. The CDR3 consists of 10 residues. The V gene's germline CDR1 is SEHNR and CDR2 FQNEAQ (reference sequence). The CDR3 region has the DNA TGTGCCAGGAGCTTAGGTAAAGCTTTCTTT. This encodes CARSLGKAFF.

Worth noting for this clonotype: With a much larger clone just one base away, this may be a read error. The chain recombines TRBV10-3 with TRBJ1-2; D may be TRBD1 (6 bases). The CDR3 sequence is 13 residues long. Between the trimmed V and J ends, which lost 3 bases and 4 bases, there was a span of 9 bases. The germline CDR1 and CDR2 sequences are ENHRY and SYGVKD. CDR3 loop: CAISDRTVYGYTF. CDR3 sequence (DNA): TGTGCCATCAGTGATAGGACAGTCTATGGCTACACCTTC.